This is a list of T cell receptor beta chains from one sample in a study of shared clonotypes between healthy human individuals. Some clones are missing from TCRdb's copy, which holds only in-frame ones; the method was immunoSEQ multiplex PCR. The sample gives more than 400,000 clones, approximately 78% of which show up once; around 12% is in the top ten. Sequenced: PBMCs. The receptors were gathered from a woman aged 40 to 49 in good health. Some clones in this sample may be carry-over from other donors' samples. Each CDR3 is given with its conserved first and last residue. The D gene is left open where the match is weak. Clone size is stated in some rows and not others, as once, few, many or a class when expanded.

D: .; size: .; V: TRBV5-1; J: TRBJ2-3; DNA: TGCGCCAGCACACTGGGCGGGATACCAGATACGCAGTATTTT; CDR3: CASTLGGIPDTQYF
D: TRBD2; size: .; V: TRBV5-5; J: TRBJ2-7; DNA: TGTGCCAGCAGCCAGGGACTAGGAGATTGGGAGCAGTACTTC; CDR3: CASSQGLGDWEQYF
D: .; size: .; V: TRBV5-5; J: TRBJ2-3; DNA: TGTGCCAGCACCGATCTGATACGAACAGATACGCAGTATTTT; CDR3: CASTDLIRTDTQYF
D: .; size: .; V: TRBV5-1; J: TRBJ2-2; DNA: TGCGCCAGCAGCTCAACTAACGTCACCGGGGAGCTGTTTTTT; CDR3: CASSSTNVTGELFF
D: .; size: .; V: TRBV4-1; J: TRBJ2-7; DNA: TGCGCCAGCAGCCAAAGCTCGGACGAGCCCTACGAGCAGTACTTC; CDR3: CASSQSSDEPYEQYF
D: .; size: once; V: TRBV6-5; J: TRBJ2-7; DNA: TGTGCCAGCACCGATGGGGGTTACGAGCAGTACTTC; CDR3: CASTDGGYEQYF
D: TRBD1; size: .; V: TRBV7-9; J: TRBJ2-5; DNA: TGTGCCAGCAGCTTAGAGAGGGGGCGGGAGACCCAGTACTTC; CDR3: CASSLERGRETQYF
D: .; size: .; V: TRBV28; J: TRBJ2-1; DNA: TGTGCCAGCAGTTTGGGGGATTCCTACAATGAGCAGTTCTTC; CDR3: CASSLGDSYNEQFF
D: .; size: .; V: TRBV15; J: TRBJ1-5; DNA: TGTGCCACCAGCTACTCCCTGATTAAGCCCCAGCATTTT; CDR3: CATSYSLIKPQHF
D: .; size: .; V: TRBV5-4; J: TRBJ2-5; DNA: TGTGCCAGCAGCTTGGAAGGGACCGGCCTCAAAGCCCAGTACTTC; CDR3: CASSLEGTGLKAQYF
D: .; size: .; V: TRBV15; J: TRBJ2-3; DNA: TGTGCCACCAGCAGAGCGGGGGAAGATACGCAGTATTTT; CDR3: CATSRAGEDTQYF
D: .; size: .; V: TRBV7-2; J: TRBJ2-1; DNA: TGTGCCAGCAGCTTAGGGCCTAGCGTCTACAATGAGCAGTTCTTC; CDR3: CASSLGPSVYNEQFF
D: .; size: few; V: TRBV5-6; J: TRBJ1-5; DNA: TGTGCCAGCAGCTTGTGGGGCCCCGATCAGCCCCAGCATTTT; CDR3: CASSLWGPDQPQHF
D: TRBD1; size: once; V: TRBV6-5; J: TRBJ1-6; DNA: TGTGCCAGCAGTTACTCGGGACAGGGGGACTCACCCCTCCACTTT; CDR3: CASSYSGQGDSPLHF
D: TRBD1; size: .; V: TRBV18; J: TRBJ1-1; DNA: TGTGCCAGCTCAGGACAGGGGCAGAACACTGAAGCTTTCTTT; CDR3: CASSGQGQNTEAFF
D: TRBD1; size: .; V: TRBV30; J: TRBJ2-3; DNA: TGTGCCTGGAGTGTAACAGGGGGCCCCACAGATACGCAGTATTTT; CDR3: CAWSVTGGPTDTQYF
D: TRBD2; size: .; V: TRBV4-1; J: TRBJ2-7; DNA: TGCGCCAGCAGCCAAGATTACTCACTAGCGAGCTACGAGCAGTACTTC; CDR3: CASSQDYSLASYEQYF
D: TRBD2; size: .; V: TRBV9; J: TRBJ2-5; DNA: TGTGCCAGCAGCGTAGAAACTAGCGGGGGGGAGACCCAGTACTTC; CDR3: CASSVETSGGETQYF
D: .; size: once; V: TRBV25-1; J: TRBJ1-2; DNA: TGTGCCAGCAGTGGATGGGGCCGCTATGGCTACACCTTC; CDR3: CASSGWGRYGYTF
D: TRBD2; size: .; V: TRBV29-1; J: TRBJ2-2; DNA: TGCAGCGTGCGGGGGATAGGGAACACCGGGGAGCTGTTTTTT; CDR3: CSVRGIGNTGELFF
D: .; size: .; V: TRBV11-2; J: TRBJ1-1; DNA: TGTGCCAGCAGCCAGCTGGGCCCGGCTCGGGCTTTCTTT; CDR3: CASSQLGPARAFF
D: .; size: .; V: TRBV7-9; J: TRBJ2-7; DNA: TGTGCCAGCAGCTTAGGACACCCTGAATCCTACGAGCAGTACTTC; CDR3: CASSLGHPESYEQYF
D: .; size: .; V: TRBV27; J: TRBJ2-7; DNA: TGTGCCAGCAGTTTCCAAACTAAGGGGTTTGGGCAGTACTTC; CDR3: CASSFQTKGFGQYF
D: .; size: once; V: TRBV11-3; J: TRBJ2-2; DNA: TGTGCCAGCAGCTTAGATTGGGACGGCACCGGGGAGCTGTTTTTT; CDR3: CASSLDWDGTGELFF
D: .; size: .; V: TRBV19; J: TRBJ2-2; DNA: TGTGCCAGTAGTTCAAACAGGGTTGGAGAGCTGTTTTTT; CDR3: CASSSNRVGELFF
D: .; size: .; V: TRBV29-1; J: TRBJ2-3; DNA: TGCAGCGTTGAAACCGCGGCAGATACGCAGTATTTT; CDR3: CSVETAADTQYF
D: TRBD1; size: .; V: TRBV10-3; J: TRBJ2-2; DNA: TGTGCCATCAGGGACAGGGTGAACACCGGGGAGCTGTTTTTT; CDR3: CAIRDRVNTGELFF
D: .; size: .; V: TRBV9; J: TRBJ2-3; DNA: TGTGCCAGCAGCGTAGGTCCCCGACCAGATACGCAGTATTTT; CDR3: CASSVGPRPDTQYF
D: .; size: .; V: TRBV11-3; J: TRBJ2-7; DNA: TGTGCCAGCAGCCCTAGCACTAAGGACGAGCAGTACTTC; CDR3: CASSPSTKDEQYF
D: .; size: .; V: TRBV28; J: TRBJ1-2; DNA: TGTGCCAGCAGTCCTCCCCTGTCTCCTCATGGCTACACCTTC; CDR3: CASSPPLSPHGYTF
D: .; size: .; V: TRBV7-9; J: TRBJ1-3; DNA: TGTGCCAGCAGCTTAAGGCCCTCTGGAAACACCATATATTTT; CDR3: CASSLRPSGNTIYF
D: .; size: few; V: TRBV6-6; J: TRBJ1-2; DNA: TGTGCCAGCAGTTACTCGACCACGGGGGACTATGGCTACACCTTC; CDR3: CASSYSTTGDYGYTF
D: .; size: .; V: TRBV9; J: TRBJ2-5; DNA: TGTGCCAGCAGCGTAGAAGGTTACGGGGCCCAGTACTTC; CDR3: CASSVEGYGAQYF
D: TRBD1; size: many; V: TRBV5-1; J: TRBJ2-3; DNA: TGCGCCAGCAGATACACCGGACAGGGCCCAGATACGCAGTATTTT; CDR3: CASRYTGQGPDTQYF
D: .; size: .; V: TRBV11-2; J: TRBJ1-4; DNA: TGTGCCAGCAGCTTTTATGAAAAACTGTTTTTT; CDR3: CASSFYEKLFF
D: .; size: .; V: TRBV2; J: TRBJ2-7; DNA: TGTGCCAGCAGTGAGGGGTACTACGAGCAGTACTTC; CDR3: CASSEGYYEQYF
D: .; size: once; V: TRBV4-2; J: TRBJ1-2; DNA: TGTGCCAGCAGCCAAGAGGAGGGCGGCCACTATGGCTACACCTTC; CDR3: CASSQEEGGHYGYTF
D: .; size: .; V: TRBV4-2; J: TRBJ1-2; DNA: TGTGCCAGCAGCCTAGTAACAGAAAACTATGGCTACACCTTC; CDR3: CASSLVTENYGYTF
D: TRBD1; size: .; V: TRBV12-5; J: TRBJ2-2; DNA: TGTGCTAGTGGTTCGGGACAGGGTTACACCGGGGAGCTGTTTTTT; CDR3: CASGSGQGYTGELFF
D: TRBD2; size: .; V: TRBV30; J: TRBJ2-5; DNA: TGCGCCTGGAGTGTACGCGGGAGCTTTTCAGAGACCCAGTACTTC; CDR3: CAWSVRGSFSETQYF
D: .; size: .; V: TRBV18; J: TRBJ2-3; DNA: TGTGCCAGCCAGGGGAGTGGCACAGATACGCAGTATTTT; CDR3: CASQGSGTDTQYF
D: .; size: .; V: TRBV5-5; J: TRBJ1-1; DNA: TGTGCCAGCACCCGAACGGGGGCCACTGAAGCTTTCTTT; CDR3: CASTRTGATEAFF
D: .; size: once; V: TRBV7-2; J: TRBJ2-3; DNA: TGTGCCAGCAGCTTCGGCGGAATAGTGTGGCAGTATTTT; CDR3: CASSFGGIVWQYF
D: .; size: .; V: TRBV28; J: TRBJ1-5; DNA: TGTGCCAGCAGTCCTCCTGATCAGCCCCAGCATTTT; CDR3: CASSPPDQPQHF
D: TRBD1; size: .; V: TRBV5-6; J: TRBJ2-2; DNA: TGTGCCAGCAGCTTGCCTCAGGGGGTGAACACCGGGGAGCTGTTTTTT; CDR3: CASSLPQGVNTGELFF
D: .; size: many; V: TRBV19; J: TRBJ2-7; DNA: TGTGCCAGTAGACTTCGGGGCAGGGAAGCCTACGAGCAGTACTTC; CDR3: CASRLRGREAYEQYF
D: TRBD1; size: .; V: TRBV10-2; J: TRBJ2-1; DNA: TGCGCCAGCAGCCCCGGGACAGGGGGCTCCAATGAGCAGTTCTTC; CDR3: CASSPGTGGSNEQFF
D: .; size: few; V: TRBV30; J: TRBJ2-5; DNA: TGTGCCTGGAGCGGGGGAGAGACCCAGTACTTC; CDR3: CAWSGGETQYF
D: .; size: .; V: TRBV7-2; J: TRBJ2-1; DNA: TGTGCCAGCAGCTTAGTTGCGGGGCCATCCTACAATGAGCAGTTCTTC; CDR3: CASSLVAGPSYNEQFF
D: .; size: .; V: TRBV7-2; J: TRBJ2-3; DNA: TGTGCCAGCAGCGAGGCCCCCACAGATACGCAGTATTTT; CDR3: CASSEAPTDTQYF
D: TRBD1; size: .; V: TRBV10-3; J: TRBJ2-2; DNA: TGTGCCATCACCAAGGACAGGGGGAATGGGGAGCTGTTTTTT; CDR3: CAITKDRGNGELFF
D: TRBD2; size: .; V: TRBV9; J: TRBJ2-3; DNA: TGTGCCAGCAGCGCTACTAGCGGGAGTATAGATACGCAGTATTTT; CDR3: CASSATSGSIDTQYF
D: TRBD2; size: .; V: TRBV28; J: TRBJ2-5; DNA: TGTGCCAGCAGTTTTCTTAGCGGGGGAGGAGAGACCCAGTACTTC; CDR3: CASSFLSGGGETQYF
D: .; size: few; V: TRBV5-4; J: TRBJ2-3; DNA: TGTGCCAGCAGCTTTCCTCTGAGCACAGATACGCAGTATTTT; CDR3: CASSFPLSTDTQYF
D: TRBD2; size: .; V: TRBV6-1; J: TRBJ2-7; DNA: TGTGCCAGCAGTCCCGGGACTAGCGGCTTCTACGAGCAGTACTTC; CDR3: CASSPGTSGFYEQYF
D: TRBD2; size: .; V: TRBV7-2; J: TRBJ2-5; DNA: TGTGCCTGTCAGCGAAGGACGGGAGGTGAGACCCAGTACTTC; CDR3: CACQRRTGGETQYF
D: .; size: .; V: TRBV2; J: TRBJ2-3; DNA: TGTGCCACCCAGAAGGGGGGAGGGCCCGCAGATACGCAGTATTTT; CDR3: CATQKGGGPADTQYF